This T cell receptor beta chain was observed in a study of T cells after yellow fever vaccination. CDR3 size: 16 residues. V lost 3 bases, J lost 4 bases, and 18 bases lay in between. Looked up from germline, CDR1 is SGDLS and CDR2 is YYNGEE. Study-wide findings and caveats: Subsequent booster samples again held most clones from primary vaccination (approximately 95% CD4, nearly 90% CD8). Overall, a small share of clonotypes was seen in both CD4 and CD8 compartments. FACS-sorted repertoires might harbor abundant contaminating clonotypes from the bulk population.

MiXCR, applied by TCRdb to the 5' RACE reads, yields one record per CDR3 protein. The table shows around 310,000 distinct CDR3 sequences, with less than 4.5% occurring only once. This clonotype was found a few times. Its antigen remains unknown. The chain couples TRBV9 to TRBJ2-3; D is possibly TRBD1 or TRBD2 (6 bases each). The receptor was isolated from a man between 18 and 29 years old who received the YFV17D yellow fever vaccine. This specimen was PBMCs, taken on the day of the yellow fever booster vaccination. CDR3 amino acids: CASSAESGEVADTQYF. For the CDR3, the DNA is TGTGCCAGCAGCGCTGAATCAGGGGAGGTGGCAGATACGCAGTATTTT.